Each of the 29 T cell receptor beta chains below was sequenced from the same sample in a study of post-analysis software for immune sequencing data. The study's findings and limits: Controls had lower frequencies than patients of 4 or 5 TRBV segments, which included TRBV5-6, TRBV5-1 and TRBV20-1.

Sequencing libraries made from TCR beta cDNA carried unique molecular identifiers. Each CDR3 protein is one row after TCRdb ran MiXCR on the PCR reads. The profile shows a few hundred thousand distinct CDR3 sequences, roughly 30% of them singletons. The antigens these receptors bind are not known. The sequenced material came from blood. Receptor source: a girl aged 10 to 17 with multiple sclerosis.

There are a few counts of this clonotype. The rearrangement links TRBV6-5 to TRBJ1-1; D is undetermined. CDR1 and CDR2 (germline): MNHEY, SVGAGI. This CDR3 comprises 13 residues. Trimming stripped 2 bases from V and 1 base from J, with 5 bases between. The CDR3 here is CASSYAENTEAFF. CDR3 coding DNA: TGTGCCAGCAGTTACGCGGAGAACACTGAAGCTTTCTTT.

This chain connects TRBV20-1 to TRBJ1-1, with a possible D match to TRBD1 (6 bases). The CDR3 length is 15 residues. Germline CDR1 reads DFQATT; CDR2 reads SNEGSKA (reference sequence). V dropped 1 base and J dropped 11 bases, with 23 bases sitting between them. DNA for the CDR3: TGCAGTGCTAGAGTTTTTTACAGGGTGGGTGGTGGGGCTTTCTTT. This translates into CSARVFYRVGGGAFF.

This clonotype was seen more than once but under ten times. The chain has TRBV24-1 and TRBJ1-2, with a tentative D call TRBD1 (5 bases). The V and J ends lost 3 bases and 4 bases respectively, with 11 bases between them. CDR1 and CDR2 from the germline V gene are KGHDR and SFDVKD. This CDR3 region has 14 residues. This chain's CDR3 is CATSDPGPSYGYTF. The CDR3 DNA follows: TGTGCCACCAGTGATCCGGGACCGAGCTATGGCTACACCTTC.

Only a few counts were recorded for this clonotype. V usage is TRBV12-3 or TRBV12-4 and J usage is TRBJ2-3; D unresolved. The CDR3 loop spans 16 amino acids. Deletions cut 0 bases from V and 0 bases from J, with 10 bases between. CDR3 sequence: CASSLARRFSTDTQYF. The DNA for the CDR3 is TGTGCCAGCAGTTTAGCCCGGCGGTTTAGCACAGATACGCAGTATTTT.

This clonotype turned up a few times. The chain joins TRBV20-1 to TRBJ2-1, with D possibly matching TRBD2 (6 bases). This CDR3 comprises 15 residues. V dropped 3 bases and J dropped 7 bases, with 19 bases sitting between them. Germline CDR1 is DFQATT and CDR2 is SNEGSKA (reference sequence). The CDR3 DNA reads as TGCAGTGCTAGCAGGTTGAACGGAGGGAGGAATGAGCAGTTCTTC. Its protein product is CSASRLNGGRNEQFF.

The sample holds a few counts of this clonotype. The chain combines TRBV29-1 with TRBJ2-7, with D unclear. The V gene lost 7 bases and the J gene lost 0 bases, with 10 bases spanning the gap. The CDR3 has 12 residues. CDR1 is SQVTM and CDR2 is ANQGSEA in the germline V gene. The CDR3 DNA follows: TGCAGCGCCGTTGGTGCCTCCTACGAGCAGTACTTC. It yields the protein CSAVGASYEQYF.

The chain employs TRBV5-1 and TRBJ1-2, with unresolved D. CDR3 size: 13 residues. Germline-derived CDR1 and CDR2 are SGHRS and YFSETQ. V was shortened by 2 bases and J by 7 bases, with 12 bases between the two germline ends. The CDR3 loop reads CASSLTSFSGYTF. The DNA for the CDR3 is TGCGCCAGCAGCTTAACCAGTTTCTCTGGCTACACCTTC. Filled out from reference TRBV5-1 and TRBJ1-2, the complete variable domain reads KAGVTQTPRYLIKTRGQQVTLSCSPISGHRSVSWYQQTPGQGLQFLFEYFSETQRNKGNFPGRFSGRQFSNSRSEMNVSTLELGDSALYLCASSLTSFSGYTFGSGTRLTVV.

The CDR3 bases are TGTGCCAGCAGTTTTGGGGGGATCTACACCTTC. Translating gives CASSFGGIYTF. This chain joins TRBV28 and TRBJ1-2, with D possibly TRBD1 on 5 matching bases. Trimming took off 3 bases at V and 10 bases at J, with 9 bases between the two ends. Germline V gene sequence: CDR1 MDHEN, CDR2 SYDVKM. The CDR3 contains 11 residues.

The chain has TRBV12-3 or TRBV12-4 and TRBJ2-3; unclear D gene. V lost 1 base to trimming and J lost 6 bases, with 11 bases between them. This CDR3 has 14 amino acids. The CDR3 DNA reads as TGTGCCAGCAGTTTAGACTTGGCCTGGGATACGCAGTATTTT. Translation: CASSLDLAWDTQYF.

The CDR3 loop is CATSAGETQYF. The CDR3 coding sequence is TGTGCCACCAGTGCGGGGGAGACCCAGTACTTC. The chain employs TRBV24-1 and TRBJ2-5; weak D call: TRBD2 (5 bases). This CDR3 has 11 residues. V gave up 5 bases and J gave up 5 bases, with 5 bases separating them. Germline loops: CDR1 KGHDR, CDR2 SFDVKD.

This clonotype turned up a few times. This sequence joins TRBV5-1 and TRBJ1-6; 7 nucleotides line up with TRBD1. Germline CDR1 and CDR2: SGHRS and YFSETQ. CDR3 length: 16 residues. The trim removed 1 base at V and 5 bases at J, leaving 6 bases unmatched. CDR3 residues: CASSLTTGTDNSPLHF. Written as DNA, the CDR3 is TGCGCCAGCAGCTTGACTACCGGGACAGATAATTCACCCCTCCACTTT.

This chain connects TRBV20-1 to TRBJ2-7; 8 bases align to TRBD2. CDR1 is DFQATT, CDR2 SNEGSKA, per germline (reference sequence). This CDR3 contains 16 residues. Trimming took 3 bases from V and 0 from J; bases not matched to a gene: 10. The CDR3: CSASTDGTRSSYEQYF. The CDR3 DNA sequence: TGCAGTGCTAGCACAGACGGGACTAGGAGCTCCTACGAGCAGTACTTC.

V and J are TRBV7-9 and TRBJ1-2, with 8 bases lining up with TRBD1. The CDR3 consists of 14 residues. From germline, CDR1 is SEHNR and CDR2 FQNEAQ (reference sequence). With 5 bases clipped from V and 6 bases from J, the junction kept 8 bases outside the gene matches. The CDR3 is CASSVLTGGNGYTF. As DNA, the CDR3 is TGTGCCAGCAGCGTCCTTACAGGGGGGAATGGCTACACCTTC.

The chain uses TRBV7-2 and TRBJ2-4; 9 bases agree with TRBD1. Germline values: CDR1 SGHTA, CDR2 FQGNSA. The V and J ends lost 3 bases and 1 base, in that order; junction bases with no gene match: 4. The CDR3 runs to 16 residues. For the CDR3, the DNA is TGTGCCAGCAGCTTCCCACAGGGGGCGGCCAAAAACATTCAGTACTTC. This sequence encodes CASSFPQGAAKNIQYF.

This chain links TRBV6-5 with TRBJ1-2; TRBD1 is a possible D gene (5 bases). From germline, CDR1 is MNHEY and CDR2 SVGAGI. The CDR3 sequence is 13 residues long. Trimming took off 5 bases at V and 8 bases at J, with 15 bases between the two ends. CDR3 nucleotides: TGTGCCAGCAGTGAGACAGAAGACGACGGCTACACCTTC. It codes for CASSETEDDGYTF.

This sequence joins TRBV3-1 and TRBJ1-1; 7 bases are a match to TRBD1. J lost 1 base, V lost 0 bases, and 5 bases had no gene match. The CDR3 loop spans 16 amino acids. Germline CDR1 is LGHDT and CDR2 is YNNKEL (reference sequence). The chain's CDR3 is CASSQDRGQPNTEAFF. CDR3 nucleotide sequence: TGTGCCAGCAGCCAAGATCGGGGACAGCCGAACACTGAAGCTTTCTTT.

There are many counts of this clonotype. The chain carries TRBV5-1 and TRBJ2-5, with 9 bases fitting TRBD2. J gave up 5 bases and V 4 bases, and 15 bases lay outside the gene matches. The CDR3 loop spans 17 amino acids. Per the germline V gene, CDR1 is SGHRS and CDR2 is YFSETQ. The CDR3 nucleotides read TGCGCCAGCAGCATAAACTCTCGGAGTAGCGGGGGTGAGACCCAGTACTTC. It encodes CASSINSRSSGGETQYF.

This chain joins TRBV6-6 and TRBJ1-4; no clear D. Germline V gene data show CDR1 as MNHNY and CDR2 as SVGAGI (reference sequence). This CDR3 has 12 amino acids. V dropped 2 bases and J dropped 8 bases, with 6 bases sitting between them. The CDR3 bases are TGTGCCAGCAGTTACGAGGTGGAAAAACTGTTTTTT. It is translated as CASSYEVEKLFF.

This clonotype has a handful of counts. V usage is TRBV3-1 and J usage is TRBJ1-2; D gene ambiguous. The CDR3 has 14 residues. V gave up 5 bases and J gave up 7 bases, with 17 bases separating them. Germline loops: CDR1 LGHDT, CDR2 YNNKEL (reference sequence). CDR3 loop: CASSEQLEAGGYTF. Here the CDR3 DNA reads TGTGCCAGCAGCGAACAACTCGAAGCGGGTGGCTACACCTTC.

The sample holds a few counts of this clonotype. The V gene is TRBV7-2, the J gene TRBJ2-7; perhaps D is TRBD1 or TRBD2 (5 bases each). This CDR3 region has 16 residues. V shed 5 bases and J shed 2 bases, with 19 bases lying between them. Looked up from germline, CDR1 is SGHTA and CDR2 is FQGNSA. CDR3 amino acids: CASSPGWPGSAYEQYF. The CDR3 DNA is TGTGCCAGCAGCCCGGGATGGCCAGGGTCAGCCTACGAGCAGTACTTC.

The rearrangement links TRBV7-2 to TRBJ1-5; 9 bases fit TRBD1. Germline assignment: CDR1 SGHTA and CDR2 FQGNSA. The CDR3 runs 17 residues. J was trimmed by 1 base and V by 4 bases; bases with no gene match: 8. In nucleotides, the CDR3 is TGTGCCAGCAGCTCCCCGGACAGGGGCCGAAGCAATCAGCCCCAGCATTTT. Protein sequence: CASSSPDRGRSNQPQHF.

This chain connects TRBV3-1 to TRBJ2-6; D not certain. Trimming shortened V by 6 bases and J by 2 bases, and 8 bases separated the two germline ends. Germline assignment: CDR1 LGHDT and CDR2 YNNKEL (reference sequence). This CDR3 comprises 14 residues. This CDR3 reads CASRPGPGANVLTF. CDR3 nucleotides: TGTGCCAGCAGACCCGGGCCTGGGGCCAACGTCCTGACTTTC. Based on the CDR3 plus reference TRBV3-1 and TRBJ2-6, the full variable domain is DTAVSQTPKYLVTQMGNDKSIKCEQNLGHDTMYWYKQDSKKFLKIMFSYNNKELIINETVPNRFSPKSPDKAHLNLHINSLELGDSAVYFCASRPGPGANVLTFGAGSRLTVL.

This chain uses TRBV6-2 or TRBV6-3 with TRBJ1-4; D gene unclear. Trimming removed 5 bases at V and 0 bases at J, with 7 bases between. The V gene's germline CDR1 is MNHEY and CDR2 SVGEGT. This CDR3 has 14 residues. CDR3 bases: TGTGCCAGCAGTAAACAGTCAACTAATGAAAAACTGTTTTTT. This encodes CASSKQSTNEKLFF.

V usage is TRBV12-3 or TRBV12-4 and J usage is TRBJ2-7; D is perhaps TRBD2 (6 bases). V was shortened by 5 bases and J by 0 bases, with 11 bases between the two germline ends. CDR3 length equals 14 residues. As DNA, the CDR3 is TGTGCCAGCAGTCCCAGGGAGGACTCCTACGAGCAGTACTTC. Protein: CASSPREDSYEQYF.

This rearrangement joins TRBV20-1 to TRBJ2-7; D remains unclear. The CDR3 consists of 15 residues. From germline, CDR1 is DFQATT and CDR2 SNEGSKA (reference sequence). Trimming stripped 3 bases from V and 4 bases from J, with 19 bases between. The CDR3 protein is CSARAPTVPKYEQYF. The CDR3 DNA reads as TGCAGTGCTAGGGCCCCGACGGTCCCCAAATACGAGCAGTACTTC.

The rearrangement links TRBV6-5 to TRBJ1-1; unclear D gene. V dropped 7 bases and J dropped 1 base, with 10 bases sitting between them. Germline V gene lookup returns CDR1 MNHEY and CDR2 SVGAGI. The CDR3 length is 13 residues. In nucleotides, the CDR3 is TGTGCCAGCAAGTTGGTGCCGAACACTGAAGCTTTCTTT. This gives the protein CASKLVPNTEAFF.

This clonotype was found a few times. This rearrangement joins TRBV12-3 or TRBV12-4 to TRBJ1-2, with 7 bases lining up with TRBD1. The CDR3 length is 13 residues. Unmatched junction bases numbered 6, after V lost 6 bases and J lost 5 bases. The CDR3, as DNA: TGTGCCAGCAGCGCGGACAGGCTTTATGGCTACACCTTC. Protein: CASSADRLYGYTF.

This chain connects TRBV2 to TRBJ1-2; D might be TRBD1 (6 bases). The CDR3 length is 13 residues. Germline values: CDR1 SNHLY, CDR2 FYNNEI. With 7 bases removed from V and 7 bases from J, the gap between germline ends came to 16 bases. CDR3 nucleotide sequence: TGTGCCAGCAATGCAGGGGTACGGGCTGGCTACACCTTC. It specifies CASNAGVRAGYTF. Full variable domain (outside the CDR3, taken from reference TRBV2 and TRBJ1-2): EPEVTQTPSHQVTQMGQEVILRCVPISNHLYFYWYRQILGQKVEFLVSFYNNEISEKSEIFDDQFSVERPDGSNFTLKIRSTKLEDSAMYFCASNAGVRAGYTFGSGTRLTVV.

This clonotype showed up many times. The genes are TRBV7-2 and TRBJ2-3; 7 bases agree with TRBD2. V lost 4 bases, J lost 0 bases, and 4 bases stayed unmatched. CDR1 SGHTA and CDR2 FQGNSA come from the germline V gene. The length of the CDR3 is 15 residues. The CDR3: CASSSSSGSTDTQYF. In DNA, the CDR3 is TGTGCCAGCAGCTCCTCTAGCGGTAGCACAGATACGCAGTATTTT.